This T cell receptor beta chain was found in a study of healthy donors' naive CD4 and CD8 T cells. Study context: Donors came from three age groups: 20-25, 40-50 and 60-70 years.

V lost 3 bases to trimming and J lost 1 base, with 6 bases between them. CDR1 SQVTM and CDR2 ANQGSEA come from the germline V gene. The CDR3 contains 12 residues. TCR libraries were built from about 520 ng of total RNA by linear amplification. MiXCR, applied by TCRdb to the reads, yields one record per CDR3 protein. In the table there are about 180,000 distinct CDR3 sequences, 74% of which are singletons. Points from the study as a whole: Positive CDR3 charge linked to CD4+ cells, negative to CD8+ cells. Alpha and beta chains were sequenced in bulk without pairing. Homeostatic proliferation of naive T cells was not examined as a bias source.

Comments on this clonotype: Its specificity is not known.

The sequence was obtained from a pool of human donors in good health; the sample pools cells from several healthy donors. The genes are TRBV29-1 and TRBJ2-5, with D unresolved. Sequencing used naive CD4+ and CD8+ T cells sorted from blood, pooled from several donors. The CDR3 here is CSVDVLQETQYF. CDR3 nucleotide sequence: TGCAGCGTTGACGTCCTCCAAGAGACCCAGTACTTC.